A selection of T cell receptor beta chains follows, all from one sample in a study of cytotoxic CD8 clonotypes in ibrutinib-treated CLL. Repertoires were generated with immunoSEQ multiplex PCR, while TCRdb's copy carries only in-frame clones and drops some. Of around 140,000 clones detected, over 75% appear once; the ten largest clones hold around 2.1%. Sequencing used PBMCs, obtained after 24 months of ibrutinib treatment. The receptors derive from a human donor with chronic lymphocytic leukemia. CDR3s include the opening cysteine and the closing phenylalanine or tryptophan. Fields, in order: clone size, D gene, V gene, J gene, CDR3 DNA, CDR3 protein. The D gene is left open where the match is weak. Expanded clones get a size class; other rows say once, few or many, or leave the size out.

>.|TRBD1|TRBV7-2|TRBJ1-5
TGTGCCAGCAGCACCGGACAGGGCGGCAATCAGCCCCAGCATTTT
CASSTGQGGNQPQHF
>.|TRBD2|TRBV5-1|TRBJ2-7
TGCGCCAGCAGCTTTTCTAGCGGGGGGCAAAGGAGCTCCTACGAGCAGTACTTC
CASSFSSGGQRSSYEQYF
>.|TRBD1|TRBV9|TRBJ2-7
TGTGCCAGCAGCGTAGCACAGGGGGTTCCCTACGAGCAGTACTTC
CASSVAQGVPYEQYF
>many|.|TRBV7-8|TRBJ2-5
TGTGCCAGCAGTCGAACAGCCTTACTCCAAGAGACCCAGTACTTC
CASSRTALLQETQYF
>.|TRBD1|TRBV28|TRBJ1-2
TGTGCCAGCAGGGCCCCGGGACAGCGCTATGGCTACACCTTC
CASRAPGQRYGYTF
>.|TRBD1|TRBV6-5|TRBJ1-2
TGTGCCAGCGGCAACAGGGGCTTATCGCGGGGCTACACCTTC
CASGNRGLSRGYTF
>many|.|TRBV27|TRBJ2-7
TGTGCCAGCAGTTCAATTCTCCTGACTAACTCGTACGAGCAGTACTTC
CASSSILLTNSYEQYF
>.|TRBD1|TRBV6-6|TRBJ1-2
TGTGCCAGCAGTTACTCCCGGGGACAGAACTATGGCTACACCTTC
CASSYSRGQNYGYTF
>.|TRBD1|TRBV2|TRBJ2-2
TGTGCCAGCACTACAACAGGGGCCACCGGGGAGCTGTTTTTT
CASTTTGATGELFF
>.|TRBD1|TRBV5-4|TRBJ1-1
TGTGCCAGCAGCGTACCTCCAGGGGGCGGGGGTGCTGAAGCTTTCTTT
CASSVPPGGGGAEAFF
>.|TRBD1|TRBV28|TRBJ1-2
TGTGCCAGCAGGGCGCCGATGGGCCAGGGGGCTTGGATGAATGGCTACACCTTC
CASRAPMGQGAWMNGYTF
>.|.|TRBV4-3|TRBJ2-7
TGCGCCAGCAGCCAAGACGTGGGAAACGTATACGAGCAGTACTTC
CASSQDVGNVYEQYF
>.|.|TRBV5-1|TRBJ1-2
TGCGCCAGCAGCCGGGAGGGGGACGGGCGCGATGGCTACACCTTC
CASSREGDGRDGYTF
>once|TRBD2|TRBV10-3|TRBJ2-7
TGTGCCAGCCGGACTAGCGGGGAGAACTACGAGCAGTACTTC
CASRTSGENYEQYF
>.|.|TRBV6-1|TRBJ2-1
TGTGCCAGCAGTGCCGAACAGGGTCAGAGAGCCAATGAGCAGTTCTTC
CASSAEQGQRANEQFF
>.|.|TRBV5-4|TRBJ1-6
TGTGCCAGCAGCTATGGGGACATGCGTTCACCCCTCCACTTT
CASSYGDMRSPLHF
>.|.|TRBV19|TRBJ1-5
TGTGCCAGTAGTATAGCCCTCTTATCTTCGGGCAATCAGCCCCAGCATTTT
CASSIALLSSGNQPQHF
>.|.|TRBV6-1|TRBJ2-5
TGTGCCAGCAGTGAGACACTACAAGAGACCCAGTACTTC
CASSETLQETQYF
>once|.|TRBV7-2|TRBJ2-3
TGTGCCAGCAGCTTTTCCTACCTCGATACGCAGTATTTT
CASSFSYLDTQYF
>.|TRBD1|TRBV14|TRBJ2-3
TGTGCCAGCAGCCAACTCGGGACAGCGGATACGCAGTATTTT
CASSQLGTADTQYF
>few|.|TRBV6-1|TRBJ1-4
TGTGCCAGCGACGGGGGAGGGTTGCGGCTGTTTTTT
CASDGGGLRLFF
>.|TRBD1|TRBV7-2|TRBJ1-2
TGTGCCAGCAGCTCCTTTATCCGGACAGGGGGGGACTATGGCTACACCTTC
CASSSFIRTGGDYGYTF
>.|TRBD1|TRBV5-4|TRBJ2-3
TGTGCCAGCAGCTCAACAGGGGGAAGCACAGATACGCAGTATTTT
CASSSTGGSTDTQYF
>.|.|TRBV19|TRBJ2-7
TGTGCCAGTAGTCAAGACCGGAGCAACGAGCAGTACTTC
CASSQDRSNEQYF
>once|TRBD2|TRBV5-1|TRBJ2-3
TGCGCCAGCAGCCTCCCTAGCGGGGGAAGCACAGATACGCAGTATTTT
CASSLPSGGSTDTQYF
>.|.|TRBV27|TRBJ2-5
TGTGCCAGCAGTTTAGCCAGGACAGACAAATCCCAAGAGACCCAGTACTTC
CASSLARTDKSQETQYF
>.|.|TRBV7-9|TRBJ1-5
TGTGCCAGCAGCGGGTCTAATACAGGAGACCATAGCAATCAGCCCCAGCATTTT
CASSGSNTGDHSNQPQHF
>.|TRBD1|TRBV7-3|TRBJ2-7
TGTGCCAGCAGCCCCGGGCCGGGACAGGGGGCCGGCGAGCAGTACTTC
CASSPGPGQGAGEQYF
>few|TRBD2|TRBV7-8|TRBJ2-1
TGTGCCAGCAGCTTAGTGAGCGGGAGGATCTATGAGCAGTTCTTC
CASSLVSGRIYEQFF
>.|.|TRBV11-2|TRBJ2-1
TGTGCCAGCAGCCTGGGACACAACAATGAGCAGTTCTTC
CASSLGHNNEQFF
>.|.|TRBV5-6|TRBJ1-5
TGTGCCAGCAGCTCCGGGTCACGGCCCCAGCATTTT
CASSSGSRPQHF
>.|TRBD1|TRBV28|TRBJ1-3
TGTGCCAGCAGTTCCGTGACAGGGAGGTTTTCTGGAAACACCATATATTTT
CASSSVTGRFSGNTIYF
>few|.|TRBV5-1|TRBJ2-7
TGCGCCAGCAGCTCCTCCTACGAGCAGTACTTC
CASSSSYEQYF
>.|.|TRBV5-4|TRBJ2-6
TGTGCCAGCAGCCGTGCAGGGTCCGGGGCCAACGTCCTGACTTTC
CASSRAGSGANVLTF
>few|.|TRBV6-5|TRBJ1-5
TGTGCCAGCAGTTACTCGCACCCAGGAAGCAATCAGCCCCAGCATTTT
CASSYSHPGSNQPQHF
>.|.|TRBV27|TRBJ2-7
TGTGCCAGCAGTTTGAGGTCTGGAGTCTACGAGCAGTACTTC
CASSLRSGVYEQYF
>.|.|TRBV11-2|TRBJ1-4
TGTGCCAGCAGCCACTATCAGACAACTAATGAAAAACTGTTTTTT
CASSHYQTTNEKLFF
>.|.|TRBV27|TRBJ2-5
TGTGCCAGCAACGCTATGTGGTACTTC
CASNAMWYF
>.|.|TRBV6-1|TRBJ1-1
TGTGCCAGCAGAAGAAAGGCGGTGAACACTGAAGCTTTCTTT
CASRRKAVNTEAFF
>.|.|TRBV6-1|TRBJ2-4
TGTGCCAGCAGTGAATCAGGCGAGTCTGGTGGGAGTTTCAAAAACATTCAGTACTTC
CASSESGESGGSFKNIQYF
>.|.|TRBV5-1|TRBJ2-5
TGCGCCAGCAGCTTGTCCGGGGGAAGCCAAGAGACCCAGTACTTC
CASSLSGGSQETQYF
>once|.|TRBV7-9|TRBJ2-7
TGTGCCAGCAGCTTAGTCTACGAGCAGTACTTC
CASSLVYEQYF
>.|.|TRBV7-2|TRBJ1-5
TGTGCCAGCAGCTTACGGGATACTATGGGCAATCAGCCCCAGCATTTT
CASSLRDTMGNQPQHF
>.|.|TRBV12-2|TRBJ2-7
TGTGCAAGTCGCTTAGAAGTGACTAGCGGGGGTCCCGAGCAGTACTTC
CASRLEVTSGGPEQYF
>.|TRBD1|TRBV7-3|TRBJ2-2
TGTGCCAGCAGCCCGGGACAGGGGTGGACCGGGGAGCTGTTTTTT
CASSPGQGWTGELFF
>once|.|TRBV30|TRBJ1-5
TGTGCCTGGAGTGTACGGTCAGGCTTCGGGAGGGATAGCAATCAGCCCCAGCATTTT
CAWSVRSGFGRDSNQPQHF